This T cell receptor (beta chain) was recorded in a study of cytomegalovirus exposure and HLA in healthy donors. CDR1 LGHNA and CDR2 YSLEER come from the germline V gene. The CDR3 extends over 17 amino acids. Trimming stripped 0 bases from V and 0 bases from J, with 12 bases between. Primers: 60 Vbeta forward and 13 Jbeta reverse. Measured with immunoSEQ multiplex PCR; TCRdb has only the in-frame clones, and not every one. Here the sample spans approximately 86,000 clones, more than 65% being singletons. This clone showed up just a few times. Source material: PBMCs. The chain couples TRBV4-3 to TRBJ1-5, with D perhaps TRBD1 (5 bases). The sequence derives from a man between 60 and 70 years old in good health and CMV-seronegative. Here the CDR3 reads CASSQDRGLYSNQPQHF. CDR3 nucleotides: TGCGCCAGCAGCCAAGATCGGGGACTTTATAGCAATCAGCCCCAGCATTTT.